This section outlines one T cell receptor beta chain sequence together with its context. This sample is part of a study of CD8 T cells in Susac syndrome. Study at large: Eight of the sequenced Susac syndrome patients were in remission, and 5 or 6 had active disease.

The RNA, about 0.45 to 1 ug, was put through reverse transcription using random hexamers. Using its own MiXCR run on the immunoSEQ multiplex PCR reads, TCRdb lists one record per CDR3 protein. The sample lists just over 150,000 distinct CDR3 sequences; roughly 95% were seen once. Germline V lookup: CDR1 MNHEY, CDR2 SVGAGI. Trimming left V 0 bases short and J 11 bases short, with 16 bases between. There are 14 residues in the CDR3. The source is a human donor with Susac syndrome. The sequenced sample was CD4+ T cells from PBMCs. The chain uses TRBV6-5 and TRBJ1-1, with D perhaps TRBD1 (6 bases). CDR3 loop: CASSYSSPGVAAFF. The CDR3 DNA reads TGTGCCAGCAGTTACTCGAGTCCAGGGGTGGCCGCTTTCTTT.